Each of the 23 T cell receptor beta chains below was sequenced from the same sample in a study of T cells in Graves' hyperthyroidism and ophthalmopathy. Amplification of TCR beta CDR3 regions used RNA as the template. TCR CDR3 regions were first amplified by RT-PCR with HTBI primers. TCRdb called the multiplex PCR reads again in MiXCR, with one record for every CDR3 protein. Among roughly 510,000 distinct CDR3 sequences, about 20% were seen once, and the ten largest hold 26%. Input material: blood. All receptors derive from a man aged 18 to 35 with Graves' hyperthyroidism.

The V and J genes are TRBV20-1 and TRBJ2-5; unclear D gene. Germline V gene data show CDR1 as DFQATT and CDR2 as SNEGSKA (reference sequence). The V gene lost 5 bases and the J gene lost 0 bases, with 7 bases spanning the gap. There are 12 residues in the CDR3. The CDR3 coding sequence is TGCAGTGCTGGACGGAACCAAGAGACCCAGTACTTC. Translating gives CSAGRNQETQYF.

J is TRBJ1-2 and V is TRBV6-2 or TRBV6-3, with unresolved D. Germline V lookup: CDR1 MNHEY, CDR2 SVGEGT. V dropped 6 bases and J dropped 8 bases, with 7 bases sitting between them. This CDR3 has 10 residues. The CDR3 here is CASRDIGYTF. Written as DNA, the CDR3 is TGTGCCAGCAGAGACATAGGCTACACCTTC.

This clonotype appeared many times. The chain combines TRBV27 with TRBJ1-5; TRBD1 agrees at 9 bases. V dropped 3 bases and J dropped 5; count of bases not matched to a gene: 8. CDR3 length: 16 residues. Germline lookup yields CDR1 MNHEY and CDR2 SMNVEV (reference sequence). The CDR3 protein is CASSFTGGGLYQPQHF. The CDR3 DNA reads TGTGCCAGCAGTTTCACAGGGGGCGGCCTTTATCAGCCCCAGCATTTT.

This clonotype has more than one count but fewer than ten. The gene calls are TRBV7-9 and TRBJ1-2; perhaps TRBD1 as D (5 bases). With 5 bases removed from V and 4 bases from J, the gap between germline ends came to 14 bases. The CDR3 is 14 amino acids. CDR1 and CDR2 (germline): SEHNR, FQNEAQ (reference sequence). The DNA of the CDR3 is TGTGCCAGCAGCGGACCCCGGGGGGTCTATGGCTACACCTTC. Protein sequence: CASSGPRGVYGYTF.

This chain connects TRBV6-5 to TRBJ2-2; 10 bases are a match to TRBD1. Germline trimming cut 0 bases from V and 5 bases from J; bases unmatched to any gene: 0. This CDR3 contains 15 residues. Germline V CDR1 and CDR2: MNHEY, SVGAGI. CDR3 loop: CASSYSGQGTGELFF. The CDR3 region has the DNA TGTGCCAGCAGTTACTCGGGACAGGGGACCGGGGAGCTGTTTTTT.

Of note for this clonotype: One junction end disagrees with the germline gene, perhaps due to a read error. As DNA, the CDR3 is TGTGCCAGCTTCGGGAAAGGGGGTATCTACGGGCAGTACTTC. This gives the protein CASFGKGGIYGQYF. V is TRBV28 and J is TRBJ2-7, with D possibly being TRBD1 (6 bases). CDR1 and CDR2 from the germline V gene are MDHEN and SYDVKM. The CDR3 consists of 14 residues. Full variable domain (remainder filled in from reference TRBV28 and TRBJ2-7): DVKVTQSSRYLVKRTGEKVFLECVQDMDHENMFWYRQDPGLGLRLIYFSYDVKMKEKGDIPEGYSVSREKKERFSLILESASTNQTSMYLCASFGKGGIYGQYFGPGTRLTVT.

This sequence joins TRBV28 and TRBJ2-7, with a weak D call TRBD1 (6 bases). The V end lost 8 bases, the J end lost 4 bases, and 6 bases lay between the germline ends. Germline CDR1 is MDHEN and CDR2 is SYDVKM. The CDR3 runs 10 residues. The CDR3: CASQGYEQYF. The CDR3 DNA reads TGTGCCAGCCAGGGGTACGAGCAGTACTTC.

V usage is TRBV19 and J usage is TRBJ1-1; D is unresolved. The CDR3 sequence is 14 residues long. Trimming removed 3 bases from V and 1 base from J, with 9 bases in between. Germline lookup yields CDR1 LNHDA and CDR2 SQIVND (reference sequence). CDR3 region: CASSIGPRNTEAFF. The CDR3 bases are TGTGCCAGTAGTATTGGGCCTAGGAACACTGAAGCTTTCTTT. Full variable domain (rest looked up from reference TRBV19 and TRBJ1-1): DGGITQSPKYLFRKEGQNVTLSCEQNLNHDAMYWYRQDPGQGLRLIYYSQIVNDFQKGDIAEGYSVSREKKESFPLTVTSAQKNPTAFYLCASSIGPRNTEAFFGQGTRLTVV.

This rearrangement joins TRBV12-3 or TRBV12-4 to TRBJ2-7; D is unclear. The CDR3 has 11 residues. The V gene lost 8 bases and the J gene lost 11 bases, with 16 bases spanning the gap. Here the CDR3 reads CASGTTHLKYF. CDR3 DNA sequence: TGTGCCAGCGGTACGACCCATCTAAAGTACTTC.

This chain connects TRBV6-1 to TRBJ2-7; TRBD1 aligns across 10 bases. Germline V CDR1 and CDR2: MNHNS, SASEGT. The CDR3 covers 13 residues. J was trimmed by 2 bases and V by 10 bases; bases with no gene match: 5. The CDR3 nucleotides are TGTGCCATCAAGGACAGGGGGACCTACGAGCAGTACTTC. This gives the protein CAIKDRGTYEQYF.

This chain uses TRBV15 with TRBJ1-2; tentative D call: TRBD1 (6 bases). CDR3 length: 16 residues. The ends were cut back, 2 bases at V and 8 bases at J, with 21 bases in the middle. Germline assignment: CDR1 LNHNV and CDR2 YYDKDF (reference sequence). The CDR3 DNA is TGTGCCACCAGCAGACAGAGACAGGAAGTTTTAAACGGCTACACCTTC. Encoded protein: CATSRQRQEVLNGYTF.

The CDR3 here is CASSPYRGLGETQYF. In nucleotides, the CDR3 is TGTGCCAGCAGCCCATACAGGGGTCTGGGGGAGACCCAGTACTTC. The chain carries TRBV7-8 and TRBJ2-5; 7 bases are a match to TRBD1. The germline V gene has CDR1 SGHVS and CDR2 FQNEAQ. The ends lost 5 bases at V and 5 bases at J; junction bases unmatched: 11. The CDR3 runs 15 residues.

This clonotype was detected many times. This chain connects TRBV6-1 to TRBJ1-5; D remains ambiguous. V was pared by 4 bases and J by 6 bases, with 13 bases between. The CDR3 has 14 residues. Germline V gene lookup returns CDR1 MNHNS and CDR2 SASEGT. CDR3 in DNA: TGTGCCAGCAGTGCCTCCCCGCCGACTCAGCCCCAGCATTTT. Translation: CASSASPPTQPQHF.

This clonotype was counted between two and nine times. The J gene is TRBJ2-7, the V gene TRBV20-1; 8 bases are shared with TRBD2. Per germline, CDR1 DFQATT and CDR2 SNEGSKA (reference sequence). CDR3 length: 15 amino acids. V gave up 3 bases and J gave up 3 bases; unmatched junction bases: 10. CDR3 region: CSARLPGGKNYEQYF. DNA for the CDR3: TGCAGTGCTAGGTTACCGGGGGGGAAGAACTACGAGCAGTACTTC.

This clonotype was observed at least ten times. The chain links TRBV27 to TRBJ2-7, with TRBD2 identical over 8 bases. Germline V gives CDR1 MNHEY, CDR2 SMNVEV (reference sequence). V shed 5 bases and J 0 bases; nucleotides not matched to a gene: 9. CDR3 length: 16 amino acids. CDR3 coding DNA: TGTGCCAGCAGTCCCTCTCCGGGGGGGAGCTCCTACGAGCAGTACTTC. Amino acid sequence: CASSPSPGGSSYEQYF.

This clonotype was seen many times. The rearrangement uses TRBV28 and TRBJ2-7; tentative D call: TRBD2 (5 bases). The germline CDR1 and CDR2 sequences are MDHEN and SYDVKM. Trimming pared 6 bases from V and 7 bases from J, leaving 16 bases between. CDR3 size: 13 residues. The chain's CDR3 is CASRPGSLREQYF. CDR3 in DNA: TGTGCCAGCAGACCGGGATCCCTGCGGGAGCAGTACTTC. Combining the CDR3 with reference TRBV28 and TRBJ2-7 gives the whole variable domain DVKVTQSSRYLVKRTGEKVFLECVQDMDHENMFWYRQDPGLGLRLIYFSYDVKMKEKGDIPEGYSVSREKKERFSLILESASTNQTSMYLCASRPGSLREQYFGPGTRLTVT.

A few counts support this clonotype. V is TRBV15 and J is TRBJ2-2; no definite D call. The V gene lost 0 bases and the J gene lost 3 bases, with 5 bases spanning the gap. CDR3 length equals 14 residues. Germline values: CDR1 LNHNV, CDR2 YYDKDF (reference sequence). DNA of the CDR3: TGTGCCACCAGCAGAGACCGTCACACCGGGGAGCTGTTTTTT. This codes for CATSRDRHTGELFF.

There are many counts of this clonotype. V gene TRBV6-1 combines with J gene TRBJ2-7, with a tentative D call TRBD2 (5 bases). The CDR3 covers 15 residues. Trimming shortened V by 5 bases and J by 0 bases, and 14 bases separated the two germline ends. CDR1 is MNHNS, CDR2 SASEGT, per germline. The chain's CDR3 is CASSPGRGGSYEQYF. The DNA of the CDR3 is TGTGCCAGCAGTCCGGGGAGAGGCGGCTCCTACGAGCAGTACTTC.

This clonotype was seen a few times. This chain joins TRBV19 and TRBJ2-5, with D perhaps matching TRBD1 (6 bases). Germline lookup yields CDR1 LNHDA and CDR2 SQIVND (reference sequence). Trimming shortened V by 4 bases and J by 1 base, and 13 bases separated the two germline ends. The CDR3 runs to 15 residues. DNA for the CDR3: TGTGCCAGTAGTAGGGGGCAGTCCCCCCAAGAGACCCAGTACTTC. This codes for CASSRGQSPQETQYF.

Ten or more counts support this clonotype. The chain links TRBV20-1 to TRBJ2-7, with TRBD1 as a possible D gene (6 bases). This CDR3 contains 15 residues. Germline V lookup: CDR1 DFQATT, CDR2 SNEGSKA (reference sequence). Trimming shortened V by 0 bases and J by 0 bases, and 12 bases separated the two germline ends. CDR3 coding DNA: TGCAGTGCTAGAGAGCGGACAGCATTCTCCTACGAGCAGTACTTC. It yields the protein CSARERTAFSYEQYF.

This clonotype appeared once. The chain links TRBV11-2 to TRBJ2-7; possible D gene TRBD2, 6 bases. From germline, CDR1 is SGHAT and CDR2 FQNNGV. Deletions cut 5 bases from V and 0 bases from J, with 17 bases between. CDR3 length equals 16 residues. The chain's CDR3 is CASSPGGAAHSYEQYF. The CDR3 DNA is TGTGCCAGCAGCCCCGGAGGGGCAGCCCACTCCTACGAGCAGTACTTC.

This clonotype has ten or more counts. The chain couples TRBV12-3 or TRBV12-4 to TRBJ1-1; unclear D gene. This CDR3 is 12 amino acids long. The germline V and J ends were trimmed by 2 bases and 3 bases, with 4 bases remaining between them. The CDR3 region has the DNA TGTGCCAGCAGTTTAACATACACTGAAGCTTTCTTT. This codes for CASSLTYTEAFF.

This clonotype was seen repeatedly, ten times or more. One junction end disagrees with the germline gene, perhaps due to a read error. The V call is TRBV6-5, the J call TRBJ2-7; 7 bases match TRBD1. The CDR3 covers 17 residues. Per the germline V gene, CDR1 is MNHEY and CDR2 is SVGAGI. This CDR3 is CASRYFPGTASSYEQYF. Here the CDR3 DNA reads TGTGCCAGCAGGTACTTCCCCGGGACAGCAAGCTCCTACGAGCAGTACTTC.